A selection of T cell receptor beta chains follows, all from one sample in a study of siplizumab effects on memory and regulatory T cells. Assay used: immunoSEQ multiplex PCR; TCRdb lists only in-frame clones, some missing. The sample carries approximately 90,000 clones, about 94% recorded once. The sample was non-Treg CD4+ T cells sorted from blood. These receptors all come from a human donor in good health. Both conserved end residues are part of each CDR3. Each record gives: CDR3 DNA, CDR3 protein, V gene, CDR3 length, J gene, D gene, clone size. D genes are given only for firm matches. Rows give clone size only sometimes, using once, few, many, or a class for an expanded clone.

TGCGCCAGCAGCCCAAGGGGGCCCGGGAACAATGAGCAGTTCTTC	CASSPRGPGNNEQFF	TRBV10-2	15	TRBJ2-1	TRBD1	-
TGTGCCAGCAGCTTGGGGACAGGGAGCACAGATACGCAGTATTTT	CASSLGTGSTDTQYF	TRBV7-6	15	TRBJ2-3	TRBD1	-
TGTGCCAGTAGTATAGACCCGGGACGGGTGAACACTGAAGCTTTCTTT	CASSIDPGRVNTEAFF	TRBV19	16	TRBJ1-1	-	-
TGTGCCTCCAGCGACTATCGGGGGGGCCTTTCCGATGAGCAGTTCTTC	CASSDYRGGLSDEQFF	TRBV5-4	16	TRBJ2-1	TRBD2	-
TGTGCCACCAGCAGGTCGACCGGGACGGTCTCCTACGAGCAGTACTTC	CATSRSTGTVSYEQYF	TRBV15	16	TRBJ2-7	-	-
TGTGCCAGCAGCTTTGGGGGGCGGTCCGAGACCCAGTACTTC	CASSFGGRSETQYF	TRBV7-3	14	TRBJ2-5	-	-
TGTGCCAGCAGCGTAGCGGGGGCAAACAATGAGCAGTTCTTC	CASSVAGANNEQFF	TRBV9	14	TRBJ2-1	-	-
TGCGCCAGCAGCTTGGACGGCAGACTGAACACTGAAGCTTTCTTT	CASSLDGRLNTEAFF	TRBV5-1	15	TRBJ1-1	-	-
TGTGCCAGCAGCTCACGCCCCAGCGGGAGGGCTAAAGATACGCAGTATTTT	CASSSRPSGRAKDTQYF	TRBV7-2	17	TRBJ2-3	TRBD2	-
TGTGCCAGCTCACCGCGCACAGGTGCTAACTATGGCTACACCTTC	CASSPRTGANYGYTF	TRBV18	15	TRBJ1-2	-	-
TGCGCCAGCAGCCGCCCCGGGACACCCCAAGGGGCTGATACGCAGTATTTT	CASSRPGTPQGADTQYF	TRBV4-1	17	TRBJ2-3	-	once
TGTGCCAGCAGTTACAGTCCGGGACAGAGCTCTGGAAACACCATATATTTT	CASSYSPGQSSGNTIYF	TRBV28	17	TRBJ1-3	TRBD1	-
TGTGCCAGCAGCAAAGACGGACAGGGTAAGGTCAACGAGCAGTACTTC	CASSKDGQGKVNEQYF	TRBV21-1	16	TRBJ2-7	-	few
TGTGCCAGCAGTTCGGGGACAGGGGGCTTACCGCCCCAGCATTTT	CASSSGTGGLPPQHF	TRBV27	15	TRBJ1-5	TRBD1	-
TGTGCCTGGAAAACAGGGGGGTATAATTCACCCCTCCACTTT	CAWKTGGYNSPLHF	TRBV30	14	TRBJ1-6	TRBD1	-
TGTGCCAGCAGCTTCAGCCCCATTTTGGGGGAGCAGTACTTC	CASSFSPILGEQYF	TRBV5-6	14	TRBJ2-7	-	-
TGTGCCAGCAGAACGGGACAGGGGCCCACAGATACGCAGTATTTT	CASRTGQGPTDTQYF	TRBV7-8	15	TRBJ2-3	TRBD1	-
TGTGCCAGCAGTGAATGGGGGAACACCGGGGAGCTGTTTTTT	CASSEWGNTGELFF	TRBV2	14	TRBJ2-2	-	-
TGTGCCAGTAGCCCAAACCAGGTCCCTGAAGCTTTCTTT	CASSPNQVPEAFF	TRBV19	13	TRBJ1-1	-	-
TGCGCCAGCAGCGGAGACAGGGGAGGGCTAAATCAGCCCCAGCATTTT	CASSGDRGGLNQPQHF	TRBV10-1	16	TRBJ1-5	TRBD1	-
TGTGCCAGCAGCCCCACCATCAGGACTGGTTGGTCCGGAGACAATGAGCAGTTCTTC	CASSPTIRTGWSGDNEQFF	TRBV9	19	TRBJ2-1	-	-
TGTGCTAGTGGTTTGGCCCGGGGCCATGGCTACACCTTC	CASGLARGHGYTF	TRBV12-5	13	TRBJ1-2	-	-
TGCGCCAGCAGCCAAGTCATGAACACTGAAGCTTTCTTT	CASSQVMNTEAFF	TRBV4-1	13	TRBJ1-1	-	-
TGTGCTAGCAGCTTAAACTGGGACACCGGGGAGCTGTTTTTT	CASSLNWDTGELFF	TRBV7-7	14	TRBJ2-2	-	-
TGTGCGGCGATACTAGCGGGGGCGAGCTCCTACAATGAGCAGTTCTTC	CAAILAGASSYNEQFF	TRBV2	16	TRBJ2-1	TRBD2	-
TGTGCCACCAGCAGAGATTTGAGGAAGGGCTACACCTTC	CATSRDLRKGYTF	TRBV15	13	TRBJ1-2	-	-
TGCGCCAGCAGCTTGGGGACTAGCGGGTATTACAATGAGCAGTTCTTC	CASSLGTSGYYNEQFF	TRBV5-1	16	TRBJ2-1	TRBD2	-
TGTGCCAGCAGCCCCGGGACAGGATCCTACGAGCAGTACTTC	CASSPGTGSYEQYF	TRBV5-4	14	TRBJ2-7	TRBD1	-
TGTGCCTGGATTAAAGGGGCGAGGCCGAACACTGAAGCTTTCTTT	CAWIKGARPNTEAFF	TRBV30	15	TRBJ1-1	-	-
TGTGCCAGCAGCCAAGGGACAGGGAACACCGGGGAGCTGTTTTTT	CASSQGTGNTGELFF	TRBV5-5	15	TRBJ2-2	TRBD1	-
TGCGCCAGCAGCTTGGGGGACAGGGGAACAGATACGCAGTATTTT	CASSLGDRGTDTQYF	TRBV5-1	15	TRBJ2-3	TRBD1	-
TGTGCCAGCAAAGGCGGGGAGCTGTTTTTT	CASKGGELFF	TRBV2	10	TRBJ2-2	-	-
TGTGCCAGCAGTTACTCGGGGAGTCTGGGAGGCACTGAAGCTTTCTTT	CASSYSGSLGGTEAFF	TRBV6-5	16	TRBJ1-1	-	-
TGTGCCAGCAGCTATGCGGGGATAGTTGGCGGGGAGCTGTTTTTT	CASSYAGIVGGELFF	TRBV7-8	15	TRBJ2-2	-	-
TGTGCCAGCAGCGTAGACGGCACTCTAAGCACAGATACGCAGTATTTT	CASSVDGTLSTDTQYF	TRBV9	16	TRBJ2-3	-	-
TGTGCCAGCAGCTTAGATAGGGGTGAGACCCAGTACTTC	CASSLDRGETQYF	TRBV7-2	13	TRBJ2-5	-	-
TGCGCCAGCAGCCCATACCTACCGGGACAGAGCTACGAGCAGTACTTC	CASSPYLPGQSYEQYF	TRBV5-1	16	TRBJ2-7	TRBD1	-
TGTGCCAGCAGTCTGTACAGGGAACGTTCACCCCTCCACTTT	CASSLYRERSPLHF	TRBV6-1	14	TRBJ1-6	-	-
TGTGCCAGCAGCTTGAGTCCGCAGGTCAATCAGCCCCAGCATTTT	CASSLSPQVNQPQHF	TRBV5-6	15	TRBJ1-5	-	-
TGTGCCAGCAGCCCAGTGGCAGGGTCCAATCAGCCCCAGCATTTT	CASSPVAGSNQPQHF	TRBV7-8	15	TRBJ1-5	-	-
TGTGCCAGCAGCGTAGATCGGACAGGGGATGAAAAACTGTTTTTT	CASSVDRTGDEKLFF	TRBV9	15	TRBJ1-4	TRBD1	-
TGTGCCAGCACGACAGGGATGAACACTGAAGCTTTCTTT	CASTTGMNTEAFF	TRBV2	13	TRBJ1-1	TRBD1	-
TGTGCCAGCAGTCCGAGGGAAACCGGGGAGCTGTTTTTT	CASSPRETGELFF	TRBV6-6	13	TRBJ2-2	-	-
TGCAGCGTTCCAGGGACTAGGCCTAAGAGCCAAGAGACCCAGTACTTC	CSVPGTRPKSQETQYF	TRBV29-1	16	TRBJ2-5	TRBD2	-
TGTGCCAGCAGCTTGGCAGTGAGGACAGTTCACAATGAGCAGTTCTTC	CASSLAVRTVHNEQFF	TRBV7-9	16	TRBJ2-1	-	-
TGTGCCTGGAGTGCCACAGGGTGGCCCCGGCTGAACACTGAAGCTTTCTTT	CAWSATGWPRLNTEAFF	TRBV30	17	TRBJ1-1	-	-
TGTGCCAGTAGTAGCCGGGACTTTGGGGAAAAACTGTTTTTT	CASSSRDFGEKLFF	TRBV19	14	TRBJ1-4	-	-
TGTGCCTGGAGCTTCGGACGGAGTGGAAACACCATATATTTT	CAWSFGRSGNTIYF	TRBV30	14	TRBJ1-3	-	-
TGTGCCAGCAGTCCCCGACGGAATCAGCCCCAGCATTTT	CASSPRRNQPQHF	TRBV27	13	TRBJ1-5	-	-
TGTGCCTGGAGTGTACATGGGCTATCGGCTGGCTACACCTTC	CAWSVHGLSAGYTF	TRBV30	14	TRBJ1-2	-	-
TGTGCCAGCAGTTCTAGCGGGAGCTCCTACGAGCAGTACTTC	CASSSSGSSYEQYF	TRBV28	14	TRBJ2-7	TRBD2	-
TGTGCCAGCAGTTTGGAGGGGATGAGTGGCTACACCTTC	CASSLEGMSGYTF	TRBV27	13	TRBJ1-2	-	-
TGTGCCATCAGTGGGGCAGGGGTTGATACGCAGTATTTT	CAISGAGVDTQYF	TRBV10-3	13	TRBJ2-3	-	-
TGTGCCAGCTCACCACCAATGACGGGGAACACTGAAGCTTTCTTT	CASSPPMTGNTEAFF	TRBV18	15	TRBJ1-1	-	-
TGTGCCAGCAGCTTAGTGGCGGGAGGGGGGACCCAGTACTTC	CASSLVAGGGTQYF	TRBV7-6	14	TRBJ2-5	TRBD2	-